This T cell receptor (beta chain) was sequenced during a study of shared clonotypes between healthy human individuals (dated by TCRdb to 2020 to 2022). With respect to the entire study: A couple of women and a few men aged 18 to 49 years were included in the cohort. For each donor, CD4 naive and CD4 memory were each run on three plates, CD8 naive on two plates, and CD8 memory on one plate. Blood TCR repertoires of a handful of healthy adults were deeply sequenced to estimate repertoire size and the extent of clonotype sharing between individuals. Libraries were prepared and TCR repertoires were sequenced by different laboratories using diverse techniques, in order to increase sequencing depth and limit assay-specific biases. Each donor's leukapheresis produced roughly between about 0.85 and 10 billion PBMCs. Results and caveats for the whole study, not just this receptor: Clonotypes shared by all four sorted-subset donors showed higher generation probabilities than non-shared clonotypes. Sampling was limited to blood, and TCR repertoires in tissue likely differ from TCR repertoires in blood. Naive subsets generally had larger estimated clonotype richness than memory subsets. Pairwise subsampling led to the expectation that sequencing depth would affect the degree of clonotype sharing among donors. Incomplete sequencing was indicated by rarefaction of sorted-subset datasets, despite the large sequencing depth. Because the study included a small number of donors, the genetic and exposure-history diversity represented was limited. Sharing across a few donors was observed for 4.5% to 6.5% of naive CD4, 3.5% of naive CD8, 2.3% of memory CD4, and roughly 0.4% of memory CD8 clonotypes.

Using the deep immunoSEQ assay, TCR CDR3 regions were amplified from genomic DNA by multiplex PCR. For each cell subset, the extracted genomic DNA was distributed evenly across all wells of several immunoSEQ 96-well plates, and each plate served as one replicate. For sorted subsets, about 200 ng genomic DNA, equal to tens of thousands of T cell genomes, was loaded into each replicate PCR. Purified libraries were quantified with a Qubit 3.0 fluorometer, sized on a Bioanalyzer 2100, and re-quantified with the KAPA Library Quantification kit. Each immunoSEQ 96-well plate was sequenced on its own single-read 150-cycle Illumina NextSeq 550 flow cell. The paper's processing steps were these. Because only junctional sequences without quality scores were contained in the immunoSEQ output, filtering matching that applied to full-length reads could not be performed. To assign V/J genes and CDR3, sequences were annotated using PyIR, a Python wrapper for IgBLAST v1.9, with IMGT germline references. Reads with weak V/J assignments (E-value above 1e-6), missing CDR3, stop codons, out-of-frame junctions, or ambiguous translated residues were removed. A V3J clonotype was defined by an identical inferred V gene, J gene, and CDR3 amino acid sequence. Percentage overlap between repertoires was computed as shared unique clonotypes divided by the size of the smaller repertoire. Richness of each repertoire was evaluated using RTK rarefaction, the Chao1 estimator, and Recon v2.1 estimates of unobserved clonotypes. Generation probabilities for all TCRbeta clonotypes obtained by the gDNA method from a handful of donors were computed using OLGA. TCRdb took this table from immuneACCESS and kept in-frame rearrangements with V and J called. Such tables lack part of the clones; where checked against another copy, unresolved V genes explain under half of the gap, and the rest is unexplained. The DNA gave D and trimming, while V, J and clone size come from that table. Present in this sample are a few million clones, over 90% of which were seen just once. The ten largest make up 0.39% of the sample.

Donors were healthy HIV-negative adults with no recently reported acute infections or vaccinations. Every donor was a Caucasian adult living in Nashville, Tennessee, USA. CD4+ T cells were enriched by magnetic negative selection, after which naive cells were positively selected on CD45RA and the negative fraction was taken as the memory subset. Blood was collected by leukapheresis, and PBMCs were isolated by Ficoll-Histopaque density gradient centrifugation and then cryopreserved in liquid nitrogen vapor phase. Purity and quantity of every magnetically sorted T cell population were checked by analytical flow cytometry. Genomic DNA was isolated from every sorted fraction and measured by UV absorbance on a Nanodrop 2000c. There are 17 amino acids in the CDR3, from cysteine to phenylalanine inclusive. Here the CDR3 DNA is all that survives: 51 bases in frame from base 1. Trimming costs V 0 bases and J 5 bases, and their ends lie 19 bases apart. Via the germline V gene (reference sequence), CDR1 is GTSNPN and CDR2 SVGIG.

On this clone: Its target antigen remains unknown. Base qualities were left out, and no much larger clone turns up one base away.

This sequence originates from a man aged 18 to 30 in good health. Some clones in this sample may be carry-over from other donors' samples. The sample consisted of naive CD4+ T cells from PBMCs. The sample's cell subset or site, from its label and the paper: CD45RA+ positively selected. The rearranged chain carries TRBV30 and TRBJ2-2; the best D guess is TRBD2, with 6 bases matching. The CDR3 sequence is CAWSVPSGTRATGELFF. The nucleotide sequence reads as follows: TGTGCCTGGAGTGTACCGTCCGGGACTCGAGCGACCGGGGAGCTGTTTTTT.